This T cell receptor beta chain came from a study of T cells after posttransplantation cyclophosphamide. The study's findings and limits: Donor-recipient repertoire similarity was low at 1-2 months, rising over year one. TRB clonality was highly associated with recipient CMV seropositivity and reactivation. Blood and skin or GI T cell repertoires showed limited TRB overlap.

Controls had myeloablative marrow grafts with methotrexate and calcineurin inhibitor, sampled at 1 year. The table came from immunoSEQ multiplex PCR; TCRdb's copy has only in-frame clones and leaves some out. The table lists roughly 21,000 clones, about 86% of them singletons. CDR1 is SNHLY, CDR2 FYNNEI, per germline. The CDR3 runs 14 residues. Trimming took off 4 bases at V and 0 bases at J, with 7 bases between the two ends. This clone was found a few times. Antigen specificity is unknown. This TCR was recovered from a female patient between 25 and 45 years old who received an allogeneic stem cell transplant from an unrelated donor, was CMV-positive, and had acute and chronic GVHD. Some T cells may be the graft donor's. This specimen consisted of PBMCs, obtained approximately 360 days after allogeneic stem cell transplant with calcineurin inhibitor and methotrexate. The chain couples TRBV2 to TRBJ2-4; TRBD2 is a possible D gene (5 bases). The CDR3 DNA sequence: TGTGCCAGCAGTGTGGGAGTAGCCAAAAACATTCAGTACTTC. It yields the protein CASSVGVAKNIQYF.